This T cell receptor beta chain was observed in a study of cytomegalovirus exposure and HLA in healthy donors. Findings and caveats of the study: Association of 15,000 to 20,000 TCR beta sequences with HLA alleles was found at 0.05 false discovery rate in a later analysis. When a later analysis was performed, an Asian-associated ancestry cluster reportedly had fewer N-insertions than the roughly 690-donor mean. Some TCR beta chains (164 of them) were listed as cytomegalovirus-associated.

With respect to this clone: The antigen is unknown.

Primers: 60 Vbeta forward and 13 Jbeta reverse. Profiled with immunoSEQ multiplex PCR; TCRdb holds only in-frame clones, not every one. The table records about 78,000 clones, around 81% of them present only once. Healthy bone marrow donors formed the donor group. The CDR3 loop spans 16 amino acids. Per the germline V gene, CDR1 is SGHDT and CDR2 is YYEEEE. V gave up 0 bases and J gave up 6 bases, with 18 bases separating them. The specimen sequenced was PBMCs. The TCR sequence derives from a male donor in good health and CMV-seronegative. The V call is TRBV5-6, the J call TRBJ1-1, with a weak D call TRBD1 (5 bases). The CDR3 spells CASSLGFGRAVPEAFF. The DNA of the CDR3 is TGTGCCAGCAGCTTGGGATTCGGCAGGGCGGTACCTGAAGCTTTCTTT. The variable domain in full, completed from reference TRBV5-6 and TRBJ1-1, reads DAGVTQSPTHLIKTRGQQVTLRCSPKSGHDTVSWYQQALGQGPQFIFQYYEEEERQRGNFPDRFSGHQFPNYSSELNVNALLLGDSALYLCASSLGFGRAVPEAFFGQGTRLTVV.